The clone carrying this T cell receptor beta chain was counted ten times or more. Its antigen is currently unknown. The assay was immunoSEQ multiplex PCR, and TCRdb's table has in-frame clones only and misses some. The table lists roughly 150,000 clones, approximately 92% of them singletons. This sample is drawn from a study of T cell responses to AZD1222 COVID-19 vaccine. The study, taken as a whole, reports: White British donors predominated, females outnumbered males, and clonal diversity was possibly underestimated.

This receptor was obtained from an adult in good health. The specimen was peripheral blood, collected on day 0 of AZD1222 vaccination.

This CDR3 reads CASSVETGVGYGYTF. As DNA, the CDR3 is TGTGCCAGCAGCGTAGAGACAGGGGTAGGCTATGGCTACACCTTC. This sequence joins TRBV9 and TRBJ1-2, with 8 positions matching TRBD1. The CDR3 runs to 15 residues. Germline V gene lookup returns CDR1 SGDLS and CDR2 YYNGEE. V dropped 0 bases and J dropped 4; count of bases not matched to a gene: 5.